These 23 T cell receptor beta chains share one sample of origin, sequenced in a study of cytomegalovirus exposure and HLA in healthy donors. The PCR was carried out with 60 Vbeta primers and 13 Jbeta primers. Profiled with immunoSEQ multiplex PCR; TCRdb holds only in-frame clones, not every one. The profile shows about 67,000 clones, around three quarters of them singletons. The specimen sequenced was PBMCs. The source is a woman aged 25 to 39 in good health and CMV-seronegative.

This clone was recorded a few times. This chain uses TRBV11-2 with TRBJ1-5, with a weak D call TRBD1 (6 bases). CDR1 is SGHAT and CDR2 is FQNNGV in the germline V gene. The CDR3 runs 14 residues. Trimming pared 1 base from V and 7 bases from J, leaving 11 bases between. The CDR3 is CASSLVGGEQPQHF. CDR3 in DNA: TGTGCCAGCAGCTTAGTTGGGGGCGAACAGCCCCAGCATTTT. The full variable domain, rest sourced from reference TRBV11-2 and TRBJ1-5, is EAGVAQSPRYKIIEKRQSVAFWCNPISGHATLYWYQQILGQGPKLLIQFQNNGVVDDSQLPKDRFSAERLKGVDSTLKIQPAKLEDSAVYLCASSLVGGEQPQHFGDGTRLSIL.

This clone has a single count. The chain employs TRBV4-2 and TRBJ2-3; D possibly corresponds to TRBD1 (5 bases). The CDR3 totals 15 residues. Deletions cut 0 bases from V and 3 bases from J, with 10 bases between. The germline gives CDR1 LGHNA, CDR2 YNFKEQ. This CDR3 reads CASSQERRVTDTQYF. In DNA, the CDR3 is TGTGCCAGCAGCCAAGAACGCAGGGTGACAGATACGCAGTATTTT.

The J gene is TRBJ2-7, the V gene TRBV4-2, with 9 bases identical to TRBD2. After removal of 0 bases from V and 2 bases from J, the junction contained 5 bases not matched to a gene. This CDR3 has 16 amino acids. Germline loops: CDR1 LGHNA, CDR2 YNFKEQ. The DNA of the CDR3 is TGTGCCAGCAGCCAAGACGGGACTAGCCGGGCCTACGAGCAGTACTTC. Protein sequence: CASSQDGTSRAYEQYF.

The DNA of the CDR3 is TGTGCCAGCAGCAAAGCCTTGAATCCCCGGGACAGGAATGATCAGCCCCAGCATTTT. It yields the protein CASSKALNPRDRNDQPQHF. This chain links TRBV21-1 with TRBJ1-5; the DNA was not used to check the table's D call, TRBD1. TRBV21-1 is termed a pseudogene. The CDR3 is 19 residues long.

This rearrangement joins TRBV7-2 to TRBJ2-1, with no clear D. The CDR3 sequence is 12 residues long. The germline CDR1 and CDR2 sequences are SGHTA and FQGNSA. V was shortened by 5 bases and J by 7 bases, with 9 bases between the two germline ends. DNA for the CDR3: TGTGCCAGCAGCCACTATGCAAATGAGCAGTTCTTC. Translation: CASSHYANEQFF.

The chain couples TRBV29-1 to TRBJ2-6, with D uncertain. Germline assignment: CDR1 SQVTM and CDR2 ANQGSEA. V gave up 6 bases and J gave up 4 bases, with 13 bases separating them. This CDR3 comprises 14 residues. The CDR3 coding sequence is TGCAGCGTCGCAGGCTTCCCGGGGGCCAACGTCCTGACTTTC. Residues: CSVAGFPGANVLTF.

This sequence joins TRBV19 and TRBJ2-5, with 14 bases that match TRBD2. The germline V gene has CDR1 LNHDA and CDR2 SQIVND (reference sequence). The CDR3 totals 13 residues. CDR3 in amino acids: CAGTSGGQETQYF. CDR3 bases: TGTGCGGGGACTAGCGGGGGTCAAGAGACCCAGTACTTC.

This chain links TRBV6-1 with TRBJ2-1; 10 nucleotides match TRBD2. The CDR3 is 15 residues long. Germline-derived CDR1 and CDR2 are MNHNS and SASEGT. The V and J ends lost 4 bases and 7 bases, in that order; junction bases with no gene match: 7. CDR3 DNA: TGTGCCAGCAGTGGTCTAGCGGGAGTACCGAATGAGCAGTTCTTC. This encodes CASSGLAGVPNEQFF.

The chain is built from TRBV29-1 and TRBJ2-1; D might be TRBD2 (6 bases). The V gene lost 4 bases and the J gene lost 9 bases, with 16 bases spanning the gap. Germline V CDR1 and CDR2: SQVTM, ANQGSEA. The length of the CDR3 is 13 residues. The CDR3 DNA sequence: TGCAGCGTTGCCGGCGGGGCCTATGGTGAGCAGTTCTTC. Translation: CSVAGGAYGEQFF.

This clone appeared a few times. The chain uses TRBV5-4 and TRBJ2-6; D gene uncertain. CDR3 length: 15 residues. Trimming took off 4 bases at V and 0 bases at J, with 8 bases between the two ends. Germline CDR1 is SGHNT and CDR2 is YYREEE (reference sequence). CDR3 sequence (DNA): TGTGCCAGCAGCCCAAGCCGCTCTGGGGCCAACGTCCTGACTTTC. As protein: CASSPSRSGANVLTF.

The chain carries TRBV6-5 and TRBJ1-1, with TRBD1 identical over 8 bases. V was pared by 2 bases and J by 4 bases, with 9 bases of the junction left unmatched. The germline V gene has CDR1 MNHEY and CDR2 SVGAGI. This CDR3 is 16 amino acids long. CDR3 in amino acids: CASSYATRGPGTEAFF. For the CDR3, the DNA is TGTGCCAGCAGTTACGCCACCAGGGGGCCGGGCACTGAAGCTTTCTTT.

The chain uses TRBV5-1 and TRBJ1-5, with 8 bases matching TRBD1. Germline trimming cut 0 bases from V and 0 bases from J; bases unmatched to any gene: 11. Germline CDR1 reads SGHRS; CDR2 reads YFSETQ. The CDR3 totals 19 residues. This CDR3 reads CASSLAPTGARNSNQPQHF. DNA for the CDR3: TGCGCCAGCAGCTTGGCCCCGACAGGGGCGCGCAATAGCAATCAGCCCCAGCATTTT.

This chain connects TRBV5-1 to TRBJ2-1, with 8 bases matching TRBD1. This CDR3 spans 13 amino acids. Per germline, CDR1 SGHRS and CDR2 YFSETQ. Germline trimming cut 10 bases from V and 5 bases from J; bases unmatched to any gene: 8. DNA of the CDR3: TGCGCCTCCCGGACAGGGCCAAACAATGAGCAGTTCTTC. Translation gives CASRTGPNNEQFF. Full variable domain (outside the CDR3, taken from reference TRBV5-1 and TRBJ2-1): KAGVTQTPRYLIKTRGQQVTLSCSPISGHRSVSWYQQTPGQGLQFLFEYFSETQRNKGNFPGRFSGRQFSNSRSEMNVSTLELGDSALYLCASRTGPNNEQFFGPGTRLTVL.

The chain links TRBV28 to TRBJ2-7; D uncertain. The CDR3 is 11 residues long. Trimming shortened V by 7 bases and J by 3 bases, and 7 bases separated the two germline ends. CDR1 is MDHEN and CDR2 is SYDVKM in the germline V gene. The CDR3 DNA is TGTGCCAGCAATAACAACTACGAGCAGTACTTC. Translated, it gives CASNNNYEQYF.

The V and J genes are TRBV13 and TRBJ2-7, with 8 bases aligning to TRBD1. V shed 7 bases and J 5 bases; nucleotides not matched to a gene: 7. Germline-derived CDR1 and CDR2 are PRHDT and FYEKMQ (reference sequence). The CDR3 runs 13 residues. CDR3 nucleotide sequence: TGTGCCAGCACCGGGCAGGGGGCCCACGAGCAGTACTTC. This codes for CASTGQGAHEQYF.

The chain is built from TRBV6-1 and TRBJ2-7; 8 positions agree with TRBD1. The CDR3 has 12 residues. CDR1 is MNHNS, CDR2 SASEGT, per germline. Trimming cost V 6 bases and J 3 bases; bases outside gene matches: 1. This CDR3 reads CASRDRVYEQYF. Here the CDR3 DNA reads TGTGCCAGCAGGGACAGGGTCTACGAGCAGTACTTC.

V usage is TRBV5-6 and J usage is TRBJ1-1, with a tentative D call TRBD1 (5 bases). This CDR3 contains 13 residues. Germline assignment: CDR1 SGHDT and CDR2 YYEEEE. The V end was cut by 0 bases, the J end by 4 bases, with 7 bases between. The CDR3 bases are TGTGCCAGCAGCTTGGAGGGGTTCACTGAAGCTTTCTTT. This codes for CASSLEGFTEAFF.

The rearrangement joins TRBV18 to TRBJ1-1, with 7 bases aligning to TRBD1. Losses at the gene ends were 3 bases for V and 1 base for J; bases not matched to a gene: 8. There are 16 residues in the CDR3. Germline lookup yields CDR1 KGHSH and CDR2 LQKENI. The CDR3 nucleotides are TGTGCCAGCTCACCCGGGACAGTCCGAGGGAACACTGAAGCTTTCTTT. It translates to CASSPGTVRGNTEAFF.

This clone was seen a single time. V gene TRBV4-1 combines with J gene TRBJ1-2; 8 bases line up with TRBD1. The CDR3 has 16 amino acids. With V trimmed by 8 bases and J by 7 bases, 18 bases remained unmatched. Germline V gene lookup returns CDR1 MGHRA and CDR2 YSYEKL. The CDR3: CASRPSGTGRISGYTF. CDR3 sequence (DNA): TGCGCCAGCCGTCCTAGTGGGACAGGCCGTATAAGTGGCTACACCTTC.

The V gene is TRBV5-1, the J gene TRBJ1-2; D gene unclear. The V end was cut by 0 bases, the J end by 0 bases, with 6 bases between. The CDR3 loop spans 14 amino acids. Germline V lookup: CDR1 SGHRS, CDR2 YFSETQ. This CDR3 is CASSLVAANYGYTF. CDR3 DNA: TGCGCCAGCAGCTTGGTGGCAGCTAACTATGGCTACACCTTC.

This sequence joins TRBV2 and TRBJ1-2, with D perhaps TRBD1 (6 bases). The CDR3 totals 13 residues. The germline V gene encodes CDR1 SNHLY and CDR2 FYNNEI. Trimming took off 6 bases at V and 1 base at J, with 9 bases between the two ends. This chain's CDR3 is CASRLDSNYGYTF. The CDR3 coding sequence is TGTGCCAGCAGACTGGACAGTAACTATGGCTACACCTTC.

This sequence joins TRBV7-9 and TRBJ2-4, with 11 positions matching TRBD2. The germline gives CDR1 SEHNR, CDR2 FQNEAQ (reference sequence). V was clipped by 5 bases and J by 0 bases; unmatched bases: 6. The CDR3 extends over 17 amino acids. The CDR3 spells CASSPRLAGLAKNIQYF. CDR3 nucleotide sequence: TGTGCCAGCAGCCCGCGACTAGCGGGATTAGCCAAAAACATTCAGTACTTC.

The rearrangement uses TRBV30 and TRBJ1-4; tentatively, D is TRBD1 (5 bases). The germline V gene has CDR1 GTSNPN and CDR2 SVGIG (reference sequence). The V and J ends lost 5 bases and 8 bases respectively, with 12 bases between them. The CDR3 totals 12 residues. CDR3 sequence: CAWGASAEKLFF. The CDR3 nucleotides read TGTGCCTGGGGGGCGTCAGCGGAAAAACTGTTTTTT.